This T cell receptor (beta chain) was obtained from a study of T-cell memory formation after mild COVID-19 (dated by TCRdb to the early 2020s). For context, the study as a whole: TCR sequence clusters from the two donors were found to be largely donor specific. Longitudinal TCRalpha and TCRbeta repertoire sequencing tracked T-cell clones expanding and contracting after mild COVID-19 in a couple of donors. The cohort comprised two young, previously healthy adult volunteers, one female and one male.

The instrument given in TCRdb is Illumina NovaSeq 6000. TCRalpha and TCRbeta cDNA libraries were constructed by 5'RACE with constant-segment primers, with sample barcodes and unique molecular identifiers being introduced. Trizol reagent was used to extract RNA from every sample. Library amplification was performed in two PCR steps, and a second sample barcode and Illumina TruSeq adapters were introduced in the second step. The libraries were sequenced on an Illumina NovaSeq using 2 x 150 bp paired-end reads. As for how the authors treated the data: Demultiplexing of reads and collapsing into UMI-guided consensus sequences were performed with migec v1.2.7. Using mixcr v2.1.11, UMI consensuses were aligned to TRA and TRB V and J templates and then assembled into clonotypes. A clonotype was counted as expanded or contracted only if both edgeR and NoisET called the change significant, with noise models trained on biological replicates. For edgeR calls, a false discovery rate-adjusted p below 0.01 and a log2 fold-change threshold of 1 were applied. As an exploratory analysis of dynamics, max-normalized trajectories of the 1000 most abundant clonotypes were examined by PCA with hierarchical clustering. Separately sequenced CD4+ and CD8+ repertoires were used to assign a CD4 or CD8 phenotype to each responding clone. The public sequencing data were trimmed at Q25 with fastp and processed into clonotypes with MiXCR by TCRdb, which kept only in-frame beta chains. Identical CDR3 protein sequences are pooled into one entry, listed with their most common genes and DNA. In this record, the V and J calls reflect TCRdb's handling and not the investigators' own analysis. The sample table holds 140,000 or so distinct CDR3 sequences, of which roughly 6.2% were seen once. The ten top clones hold roughly 1.9% of the sample.

A note on this clonotype: Its specific antigen is unknown. No clone much larger than this one lies a single base away; base qualities are absent.

Points the paper makes about the study in general: Some responding clones were found in pre-infection memory, which suggests that pre-existing cross-reactive memory T cells took part in the SARS-CoV-2 response. The study covered only a couple of mild cases, and larger cohorts including severe cases with pre-infection samples were considered necessary. Contracting CD4+ clones turned up mainly in the CM and EM memory subsets, whereas EMRA was where CD8+ clones were enriched. Clones that contracted from day 15 to 85 showed balanced CD4/CD8 phenotypes, whereas a second wave of clones that expanded from day 15 to 37 leaned towards CD4+. The second-wave clones that peaked on day 37 were not confirmed to be SARS-CoV-2 specific.

Counted from cysteine to phenylalanine, this CDR3 has 17 amino acids. Only the CDR3 part of the read is kept: 51 bases, read in frame from the first base. The V and J ends are trimmed by 2 bases and 0 bases, leaving 14 bases between them. Ficoll-Paque density gradient centrifugation was used to isolate PBMCs. The receptor was isolated from an adult woman who had mild COVID-19 (a few samples of this study predate the infection). The sample titles of this study are shuffled in the database, so cell type and time point are left out; the donor was told from shared clones. Material: PBMCs or a T cell subset sorted from them (not recorded which). The chain is made from TRBV12-3 or TRBV12-4 and TRBJ1-3; the D gene is not confidently resolved. Read as DNA, the sequence is TGTGCCAGCAGTTTACGTCGGAACCTCGTCTCTGGAAACACCATATATTTT. The resulting protein is CASSLRRNLVSGNTIYF.